This T cell receptor beta chain was found in a study of T cells in Graves' hyperthyroidism and ophthalmopathy. Study in general: Once the initial diagnosis was made, peripheral blood was obtained before any treatment.

The diagnostic basis comprised clinical symptoms, serum thyroxine and TRAb, thyroid ultrasound and orbital computed tomography. Germline trimming cut 5 bases from V and 7 bases from J; bases unmatched to any gene: 6. There are 14 residues in the CDR3. Germline V gene data show CDR1 as SEHNR and CDR2 as FQNEAQ (reference sequence). From RNA transcripts, TCR beta CDR3 regions were amplified. The HTBI set primed first-round TCR CDR3 RT-PCR. TCRdb recomputed calls from the multiplex PCR reads with MiXCR, one row per CDR3 protein. The repertoire holds around 300,000 distinct CDR3 sequences, with approximately 20% as singletons.

What was sequenced was blood. The chain carries TRBV7-9 and TRBJ2-7, with 12 bases fitting TRBD1. The sequence was collected from a man younger than 40 with Graves' ophthalmopathy. This CDR3 reads CASSPGQGAGEQYF. CDR3 sequence (DNA): TGTGCCAGCAGCCCGGGACAGGGGGCCGGTGAGCAGTACTTC. The whole variable domain, filled in from reference TRBV7-9 and TRBJ2-7, reads DTGVSQNPRHKITKRGQNVTFRCDPISEHNRLYWYRQTLGQGPEFLTYFQNEAQLEKSRLLSDRFSAERPKGSFSTLEIQRTEQGDSAMYLCASSPGQGAGEQYFGPGTRLTVT.